These T cell receptor beta chains were read from a single sample in a study of tumor-infiltrating lymphocytes in localized non-small cell lung cancer. Assay used: immunoSEQ multiplex PCR; TCRdb lists only in-frame clones, some missing. The table has about 24,000 clones, roughly two thirds seen once. Sequencing input: lung tumor tissue. The receptors were sampled from a human donor with non-small cell lung cancer. Both conserved end residues are part of each CDR3. The D gene is left open where the match is weak. Clone size is given for some rows only: seen once, a few or many times, or a class if the clone is expanded.

V: TRBV6-8; J: TRBJ2-7; size: -; D: -; DNA: TGTGCCAGCACACCCCGGGAAGTCCCTTGCGAGCAGTACTTC; CDR3: CASTPREVPCEQYF
V: TRBV27; J: TRBJ2-7; size: -; D: -; DNA: TGTGCCAGCAGCTCTCAGAGGTCCTCCTACGAGCAGTACTTC; CDR3: CASSSQRSSYEQYF
V: TRBV6-5; J: TRBJ2-7; size: few; D: TRBD1; DNA: TGTGCCAGCAGACGACAGGGCTCCTACGAGCAGTACTTC; CDR3: CASRRQGSYEQYF
V: TRBV11-3; J: TRBJ2-3; size: -; D: -; DNA: TGTGCCAGCAGCTCCCGGGACACAGATACGCAGTATTTT; CDR3: CASSSRDTDTQYF
V: TRBV5-1; J: TRBJ1-2; size: few; D: -; DNA: TGCGCCAGCAGCTTGGAGCGGGGGGCGGACTATGGCTACACCTTC; CDR3: CASSLERGADYGYTF
V: TRBV9; J: TRBJ2-1; size: -; D: TRBD2; DNA: TGTGCCAGCAGCCTCGGGACTAGCGGCTACAATGAGCAGTTCTTC; CDR3: CASSLGTSGYNEQFF
V: TRBV6-5; J: TRBJ1-4; size: -; D: TRBD1; DNA: TGTGCCTCTAGACAGGGAAATGAAAAACTGTTTTTT; CDR3: CASRQGNEKLFF
V: TRBV2; J: TRBJ1-5; size: -; D: -; DNA: TGTGCCAGCAGTGTCGGGGGGGGCGCGAATCAGCCCCAGCATTTT; CDR3: CASSVGGGANQPQHF
V: TRBV9; J: TRBJ1-3; size: once; D: -; DNA: TGTGCCAGCAGCCCCAGCGCCCCCCTTCCCGGAAACACCATATATTTT; CDR3: CASSPSAPLPGNTIYF
V: TRBV6-1; J: TRBJ2-2; size: -; D: TRBD2; DNA: TGTGCCAGCAGTGCACTAGCGGGAGTTAGCACCGGGGAGCTGTTTTTT; CDR3: CASSALAGVSTGELFF
V: TRBV11-2; J: TRBJ2-1; size: -; D: -; DNA: TGTGCCAGCAGCTCGGGCCCTGCCTACAATGAGCAGTTCTTC; CDR3: CASSSGPAYNEQFF
V: TRBV6-6; J: TRBJ2-7; size: few; D: -; DNA: TGTGCCAGCAGTTACCAGGACACCTACGAGCAGTACTTC; CDR3: CASSYQDTYEQYF
V: TRBV2; J: TRBJ2-4; size: few; D: -; DNA: TGTGCCAGCAGCGGAGGTTCAAACATTCAGTACTTC; CDR3: CASSGGSNIQYF
V: TRBV10-1; J: TRBJ2-7; size: -; D: -; DNA: TGCGCCAGCAGTGAGTCATTCACCGAGCAGTACTTC; CDR3: CASSESFTEQYF
V: TRBV5-1; J: TRBJ1-1; size: -; D: -; DNA: TGCGCCAGTAGTATCTACACCAGGGACACTGAAGCTTTCTTT; CDR3: CASSIYTRDTEAFF
V: TRBV5-7; J: TRBJ2-3; size: -; D: -; DNA: TGTGCCAGCAGAGGGGGACCGAACACAGATACGCAGTATTTT; CDR3: CASRGGPNTDTQYF
V: TRBV6-5; J: TRBJ2-2; size: -; D: -; DNA: TGTGCCAGCACCCCACAGGGGAACACCGGGGAGCTGTTTTTT; CDR3: CASTPQGNTGELFF
V: TRBV9; J: TRBJ2-1; size: few; D: TRBD2; DNA: TGTGCCAGCAGCTTTGGACTAGCGGGAACCTACAATGAGCAGTTCTTC; CDR3: CASSFGLAGTYNEQFF
V: TRBV5-1; J: TRBJ2-1; size: -; D: -; DNA: TGCGCCAGCAGCCGTCAGGAGGTCTACAATGAGCAGTTCTTC; CDR3: CASSRQEVYNEQFF
V: TRBV9; J: TRBJ2-7; size: -; D: -; DNA: TGTGCCAGCAGCTCTTGGGGCGAGGGGGAGCAGTACTTC; CDR3: CASSSWGEGEQYF
V: TRBV30; J: TRBJ1-1; size: -; D: -; DNA: TGTGCCTGGAGTGTACAATGGGCTGCGGGGGGAGCTTTCTTT; CDR3: CAWSVQWAAGGAFF
V: TRBV4-1; J: TRBJ1-1; size: few; D: -; DNA: TGCGCCAGCAGCCCCCAGTTGACTCTCACTGAAGCTTTCTTT; CDR3: CASSPQLTLTEAFF
V: TRBV2; J: TRBJ2-7; size: -; D: -; DNA: TGTGCCAGCAGCATACCGGACGGGTTCTACGAGCAGTACTTC; CDR3: CASSIPDGFYEQYF
V: TRBV28; J: TRBJ1-5; size: few; D: -; DNA: TGTGCCAGCAGTTTATTTAGGGATCTGGGTCAGCCCCAGCATTTT; CDR3: CASSLFRDLGQPQHF
V: TRBV6-6; J: TRBJ1-2; size: medium-sized; D: -; DNA: TGTGCCAGCAGTTACTCGACGACAGGATCTAACTATGGCTACACCTTC; CDR3: CASSYSTTGSNYGYTF
V: TRBV11-2; J: TRBJ2-1; size: -; D: -; DNA: TGTGCCAGCAGCTCGGACCACTACAATGAGCAGTTCTTC; CDR3: CASSSDHYNEQFF
V: TRBV7-9; J: TRBJ1-1; size: -; D: -; DNA: TGTGCCAGCAGCTCTCACGAGGGTACTGAAGCTTTCTTT; CDR3: CASSSHEGTEAFF
V: TRBV19; J: TRBJ1-4; size: -; D: TRBD1; DNA: TGTGCCAGTAGTGGGACAGCGGCCAATGAAAAACTGTTTTTT; CDR3: CASSGTAANEKLFF
V: TRBV27; J: TRBJ2-7; size: -; D: TRBD2; DNA: TGTGCCAGCAGGCAGCGGGAGGGGAGCTACGAGCAGTACTTC; CDR3: CASRQREGSYEQYF
V: TRBV18; J: TRBJ1-1; size: -; D: -; DNA: TGTGCCAGCTCACCAGGCGTAGGGATCACTGAAGCTTTCTTT; CDR3: CASSPGVGITEAFF
V: TRBV18; J: TRBJ2-5; size: -; D: TRBD1; DNA: TGTGCCAGCCTCGCAACAGGGGAAGGTGGAGAGACCCAGTACTTC; CDR3: CASLATGEGGETQYF
V: TRBV10-2; J: TRBJ2-7; size: -; D: TRBD2; DNA: TGCGCCAGCAGTAGTAGCGGGAGGGCCTACGAGCAGTACTTC; CDR3: CASSSSGRAYEQYF
V: TRBV7-2; J: TRBJ1-5; size: -; D: -; DNA: TGTGCCAGCAGCCTCAGGGACCCCAGTCAGCCCCAGCATTTT; CDR3: CASSLRDPSQPQHF
V: TRBV7-8; J: TRBJ2-1; size: -; D: -; DNA: TGTGCCAGCAGCCCCTGGAGCTCCTACAATGAGCAGTTCTTC; CDR3: CASSPWSSYNEQFF
V: TRBV6-1; J: TRBJ1-1; size: once; D: -; DNA: TGTGCCAGCAGTGGCAGGACTAGCGGGGGAACTGAAGCTTTCTTT; CDR3: CASSGRTSGGTEAFF
V: TRBV5-1; J: TRBJ2-3; size: few; D: -; DNA: TGCGCCAGCAGCTTGGGACCCACAGATACGCAGTATTTT; CDR3: CASSLGPTDTQYF
V: TRBV27; J: TRBJ2-2; size: -; D: -; DNA: TGTGCCAGCAGTTTTGGGCTAGCATACACCGGGGAGCTGTTTTTT; CDR3: CASSFGLAYTGELFF
V: TRBV29-1; J: TRBJ1-2; size: -; D: -; DNA: TGCAGCGAGGTGAGCCTCGGAGGCTACACCTTC; CDR3: CSEVSLGGYTF
V: TRBV7-9; J: TRBJ2-5; size: once; D: -; DNA: TGTGCCAGCAGCTTAGCGATGGAGACCCAGTACTTC; CDR3: CASSLAMETQYF
V: TRBV18; J: TRBJ1-1; size: -; D: -; DNA: TGTGCCAGCTCACCAACGGGTTTTTCGGGTACTGAAGCTTTCTTT; CDR3: CASSPTGFSGTEAFF
V: TRBV6-1; J: TRBJ2-1; size: -; D: -; DNA: TGTGCCAGCATAACTAGCTGGGAGCAGTTCTTC; CDR3: CASITSWEQFF
V: TRBV25-1; J: TRBJ1-1; size: -; D: TRBD1; DNA: TGTGCCAGCCGAGACAGGGCTGAAGCTTTCTTT; CDR3: CASRDRAEAFF